This T cell receptor (beta chain) is from a study of shared clonotypes between healthy human individuals. Assay used: immunoSEQ multiplex PCR; TCRdb lists only in-frame clones, some missing. The sample consists of about 300,000 clones, around 72% of them appearing once. CDR1 is MDHEN and CDR2 is SYDVKM in the germline V gene. There are 16 residues in the CDR3. Trimming cost V 6 bases and J 4 bases, with 21 bases left between them. The J gene is TRBJ2-5, the V gene TRBV28; D ambiguous. The sample was memory CD4+ T cells sorted from blood. The subset is: CD45RA-negative fraction. The TCR sequence derives from a man aged 30-40 years in good health. CDR3 protein: CASSPLERASRETQYF. The CDR3 coding sequence is TGTGCCAGCAGCCCCCTAGAACGGGCCAGCAGAGAGACCCAGTACTTC.